One sample yielded the 27 T cell receptor beta chains listed below, sequenced in a study of T cells after yellow fever vaccination (dated by TCRdb to the late 2010s). The library came from 5' RACE. The instrument given in TCRdb is Illumina HiSeq 2500. Using fastp at Q25 and MiXCR, TCRdb reprocessed the public reads and kept productive beta chains. Records with the same CDR3 protein are collapsed into one entry carrying the most frequent genes and DNA. The sample contains over 110,000 distinct CDR3 sequences, about 7.7% of them found a single time. The ten largest clones represent less than 0.95% of the sample. The treatment or condition label for this specimen denotes: live attenuated yellow fever vaccine strain. The sample here was CD4+ T cells sorted from PBMCs, taken 5 days after the yellow fever booster vaccination. These receptors were taken from a man younger than 45 who received the YFV17D yellow fever vaccine.

This clonotype was counted at least ten times. The rearrangement joins TRBV12-3 or TRBV12-4 to TRBJ2-7, with no clear D. The CDR3 is 14 amino acids. V gave up 6 bases and J gave up 2 bases, with 14 bases separating them. The CDR3 reads CASSPSPLTYEQYF. The CDR3 coding sequence is TGTGCCAGCAGCCCGAGTCCCCTAACCTACGAGCAGTACTTC.

This clonotype showed up many times. The chain couples TRBV7-2 to TRBJ2-5; 7 bases line up with TRBD1. V shed 3 bases, J shed 2 bases, and the junction held 6 bases outside the gene matches. CDR3 length: 15 amino acids. Germline V gene lookup returns CDR1 SGHTA and CDR2 FQGNSA. The chain's CDR3 is CASSFSPGQQETQYF. For the CDR3, the DNA is TGTGCCAGCAGCTTTTCCCCGGGACAGCAAGAGACCCAGTACTTC.

This clonotype has at least ten counts. This chain connects TRBV10-3 to TRBJ2-1; D is possibly TRBD1 or TRBD2 (5 bases each). The CDR3 spans 14 residues. Trimming pared 2 bases from V and 8 bases from J, leaving 13 bases between. Per germline, CDR1 ENHRY and CDR2 SYGVKD. CDR3 DNA: TGTGCCATCAGTGAGGGGGGTAGTCTCGATGAGCAGTTCTTC. Translated: CAISEGGSLDEQFF.

This clonotype was detected many times. V and J are TRBV29-1 and TRBJ2-5; 7 positions match TRBD1. V shed 5 bases and J 3 bases; nucleotides not matched to a gene: 3. The CDR3 runs 12 residues. Germline V gene lookup returns CDR1 SQVTM and CDR2 ANQGSEA. The CDR3 sequence: CSVRTGEETQYF. CDR3 nucleotide sequence: TGCAGCGTTAGGACAGGAGAAGAGACCCAGTACTTC.

With regard to this clonotype: Given a much more abundant clone one base away, this may be a read error. The chain couples TRBV27 to TRBJ2-3; no definite D call. Germline CDR1 reads MNHEY; CDR2 reads SMNVEV (reference sequence). Deletions cut 3 bases from V and 0 bases from J, with 7 bases between. The CDR3 contains 14 residues. CDR3 protein: CASSFRVSTDTQYF. The DNA for the CDR3 is TGTGCCAGCAGTTTTCGGGTGAGCACAGATACGCAGTATTTT.

There are many counts of this clonotype. The chain employs TRBV28 and TRBJ1-1; D gene uncertain. The CDR3 runs to 14 residues. CDR1 MDHEN and CDR2 SYDVKM come from the germline V gene. Deletions cut 3 bases from V and 4 bases from J, with 12 bases between. In DNA, the CDR3 is TGTGCCAGCAGTTTGGCCCCTTTGGCCACTGAAGCTTTCTTT. Amino acids: CASSLAPLATEAFF.

The chain is built from TRBV24-1 and TRBJ2-2; D is ambiguous. There are 16 residues in the CDR3. V was trimmed by 6 bases and J by 7 bases, leaving 20 bases between them. The germline V gene has CDR1 KGHDR and CDR2 SFDVKD. CDR3 sequence: CATSNSRSSVNGELFF. For the CDR3, the DNA is TGTGCCACCAGTAATAGCCGGAGTTCCGTTAACGGGGAGCTGTTTTTT.

The table lists this clonotype with many counts. The chain employs TRBV30 and TRBJ2-1; TRBD2 matches at 8 bases. The CDR3 is made up of 14 amino acids. V shed 2 bases, J shed 7 bases, and the junction held 7 bases outside the gene matches. CDR1 and CDR2 (germline): GTSNPN, SVGIG (reference sequence). This chain's CDR3 is CAWSTGLGENEQFF. The CDR3 DNA follows: TGTGCCTGGAGTACGGGACTAGGGGAAAATGAGCAGTTCTTC.

This clonotype came up many times. This chain links TRBV20-1 with TRBJ1-5, with a weak D call TRBD1 (5 bases). CDR3 size: 13 residues. The ends were cut back, 6 bases at V and 0 bases at J, with 9 bases in the middle. The germline V gene encodes CDR1 DFQATT and CDR2 SNEGSKA (reference sequence). Written as DNA, the CDR3 is TGCAGTGCCCAGGGAAATAGCAATCAGCCCCAGCATTTT. Its protein product is CSAQGNSNQPQHF.

This clonotype has at least ten counts. The rearrangement links TRBV20-1 to TRBJ2-5; D call uncertain. CDR1 DFQATT and CDR2 SNEGSKA come from the germline V gene (reference sequence). V gave up 2 bases and J gave up 3 bases, with 7 bases separating them. CDR3 length: 12 amino acids. In DNA, the CDR3 is TGCAGTGCTAGAAGAGAGAAAGAGACCCAGTACTTC. Translation: CSARREKETQYF.

This clonotype was seen many times. The chain has TRBV9 and TRBJ2-5, with TRBD2 matching over 10 bases. The CDR3 loop spans 15 amino acids. After removal of 3 bases from V and 5 bases from J, the junction contained 7 bases not matched to a gene. Germline V CDR1 and CDR2: SGDLS, YYNGEE. The CDR3 DNA reads as TGTGCCAGCAGCGCCAGCGGGAGGGCCGAGGAGACCCAGTACTTC. This gives the protein CASSASGRAEETQYF.

This clonotype was counted at least ten times. V and J are TRBV12-3 or TRBV12-4 and TRBJ1-1; 10 bases line up with TRBD1. The CDR3 sequence is 14 residues long. With V trimmed by 5 bases and J by 8 bases, 8 bases remained unmatched. This chain's CDR3 is CASSRTGGQMEAFF. DNA of the CDR3: TGTGCCAGCAGTCGGACAGGGGGACAAATGGAAGCTTTCTTT.

In its sample, this clonotype was seen many times. The chain has TRBV12-3 or TRBV12-4 and TRBJ2-5; TRBD2 matches at 8 bases. The CDR3 totals 13 residues. V lost 6 bases and J lost 4; bases outside the gene matches: 4. The CDR3: CASRIGLAETQYF. DNA for the CDR3: TGTGCCAGCAGGATCGGACTAGCAGAGACCCAGTACTTC.

This clonotype was observed at least ten times. V gene TRBV11-2 combines with J gene TRBJ2-6; D is unresolved. V dropped 4 bases and J dropped 0 bases, with 4 bases sitting between them. The CDR3 covers 14 residues. CDR1 and CDR2 from the germline V gene are SGHAT and FQNNGV. The CDR3 region has the DNA TGTGCCAGCAGCTCCACCTCTGGGGCCAACGTCCTGACTTTC. It specifies CASSSTSGANVLTF.

The chain recombines TRBV12-5 with TRBJ2-1; 12 positions match TRBD1. J was trimmed by 10 bases and V by 4 bases; bases with no gene match: 5. CDR1 LGHNT and CDR2 FRNRAP come from the germline V gene. The CDR3 has 14 residues. The CDR3 bases are TGTGCTAGTGGTTGGGGACAGGGGGCTTGGGAGCAGTTCTTC. Residues: CASGWGQGAWEQFF.

A single count supports this clonotype. With a much larger clone just one base away, this may be a read error. The chain is built from TRBV4-3 and TRBJ2-1; D is possibly TRBD2 (7 bases). Germline CDR1 and CDR2: LGHNA and YSLEER. The CDR3 has 16 residues. The V and J ends lost 2 bases and 7 bases respectively, with 18 bases between them. CDR3 in amino acids: CASSQLGGGAENEQFF. In nucleotides, the CDR3 is TGCGCCAGCAGCCAATTGGGAGGGGGTGCGGAGAATGAGCAGTTCTTC.

This clonotype was seen at least ten times. The chain carries TRBV7-2 and TRBJ2-1; tentatively, D is TRBD2 (6 bases). There are 14 residues in the CDR3. V lost 5 bases and J 0 bases, leaving 8 bases between the germline ends. Germline-derived CDR1 and CDR2 are SGHTA and FQGNSA. In DNA form, the CDR3 reads TGTGCCAGCAGCAACGGGGGCTCCTACAATGAGCAGTTCTTC. This sequence encodes CASSNGGSYNEQFF.

This clonotype occurred many times. This sequence joins TRBV15 and TRBJ2-7, with 14 bases that match TRBD2. Germline trimming cut 5 bases from V and 9 bases from J; bases unmatched to any gene: 6. Germline V lookup: CDR1 LNHNV, CDR2 YYDKDF (reference sequence). CDR3 size: 14 residues. The CDR3 sequence is CATSGTSGRGVQYF. Written as DNA, the CDR3 is TGTGCCACCAGCGGGACTAGCGGGAGAGGAGTGCAGTACTTC. Using reference TRBV15 and TRBJ2-7 for the parts outside the CDR3, the full variable domain is DAMVIQNPRYQVTQFGKPVTLSCSQTLNHNVMYWYQQKSSQAPKLLFHYYDKDFNNEADTPDNFQSRRPNTSFCFLDIRSPGLGDTAMYLCATSGTSGRGVQYFGPGTRLTVT.

This clonotype was seen many times. The chain has TRBV28 and TRBJ2-3; tentative D call: TRBD2 (7 bases). This CDR3 has 15 amino acids. Germline loops: CDR1 MDHEN, CDR2 SYDVKM. V was clipped by 7 bases and J by 3 bases, with 17 bases between them. The CDR3 reads CASIPGAGVTDTQYF. CDR3 sequence (DNA): TGTGCCAGCATCCCGGGGGCGGGAGTGACAGATACGCAGTATTTT.

The CDR3 loop reads CASSPPTSGVKNIQYF. Here the CDR3 DNA reads TGTGCCAGCAGCCCCCCGACTAGCGGAGTCAAAAACATTCAGTACTTC. V and J are TRBV9 and TRBJ2-4; TRBD2 matches 9 bases. Germline V gives CDR1 SGDLS, CDR2 YYNGEE. This CDR3 comprises 16 residues. V shed 4 bases and J 3 bases; nucleotides not matched to a gene: 8.

This clonotype came up many times. This chain links TRBV5-1 with TRBJ2-5; TRBD1 agrees at 9 bases. The CDR3 sequence is 15 residues long. Germline V gives CDR1 SGHRS, CDR2 YFSETQ. With V trimmed by 4 bases and J by 4 bases, 8 bases remained unmatched. CDR3 sequence reads: CASSQALTGGETQYF. The CDR3 bases are TGCGCCAGCAGCCAAGCATTGACAGGGGGAGAGACCCAGTACTTC.

This chain uses TRBV27 with TRBJ2-6; D perhaps matches TRBD2 (6 bases). Looked up from germline, CDR1 is MNHEY and CDR2 is SMNVEV (reference sequence). This CDR3 contains 15 residues. V gave up 6 bases and J gave up 2 bases, with 11 bases separating them. The CDR3 DNA sequence: TGTGCCAGCAGCCCTTGGGGGGCTGGGGCCAACGTCCTGACTTTC. Protein product: CASSPWGAGANVLTF.

This clonotype showed up many times. V and J are TRBV6-2 or TRBV6-3 and TRBJ2-1; 7 bases fit TRBD2. Germline CDR1 reads MNHEY; CDR2 reads SVGEGT. Trimming took 2 bases from V and 7 from J; bases not matched to a gene: 17. This CDR3 contains 18 residues. CDR3 region: CASSYRDLSRGRVNEQFF. CDR3 nucleotide sequence: TGTGCCAGCAGTTACCGCGACCTGTCCCGCGGGAGAGTTAATGAGCAGTTCTTC.

This clonotype was found many times. The V call is TRBV12-3 or TRBV12-4, the J call TRBJ1-4; maybe TRBD1 (5 bases). V was clipped by 6 bases and J by 7 bases, with 12 bases between them. This CDR3 is 13 amino acids long. The chain's CDR3 is CASRRAGGEKLFF. For the CDR3, the DNA is TGTGCCAGCAGGCGGGCTGGGGGTGAAAAACTGTTTTTT.

This clonotype showed up many times. V gene TRBV19 combines with J gene TRBJ1-2; 7 bases fit TRBD1. The CDR3 contains 15 residues. Germline V lookup: CDR1 LNHDA, CDR2 SQIVND (reference sequence). Trimming cost V 3 bases and J 4 bases; bases outside gene matches: 8. CDR3 protein: CASSIKQGSGYGYTF. DNA for the CDR3: TGTGCCAGTAGTATCAAACAGGGGTCCGGCTATGGCTACACCTTC.

On this clonotype itself: Just one base apart from a much larger clone, this may be a read error. Lacking the conserved final phenylalanine or tryptophan, this CDR3 likely reflects a read error. CDR3 region: CSVQGLGGYTS. The CDR3 region has the DNA TGCAGCGTGCAGGGGTTAGGAGGCTACACCTCC. The chain has TRBV29-1 and TRBJ1-2, with D possibly matching TRBD1 (6 bases). Trimming took off 6 bases at V and 8 bases at J, with 13 bases between the two ends. This CDR3 comprises 11 residues. Germline CDR1 reads SQVTM; CDR2 reads ANQGSEA.

This clonotype was observed many times. This chain links TRBV6-6 with TRBJ2-5; no firm D call. The CDR3 runs to 13 residues. Per germline, CDR1 MNHNY and CDR2 SVGAGI (reference sequence). V was clipped by 1 base and J by 3 bases, with 6 bases between them. The CDR3 protein is CASSYLLEETQYF. The CDR3 region has the DNA TGTGCCAGCAGTTACTTACTGGAAGAGACCCAGTACTTC.